A single T cell receptor beta chain is shown here with its context. These data come from a study of blood T cell repertoires in COVID-19. At the level of the study: From the United States, Italy and Spain came samples of acute and convalescent COVID-19. Nucleic acid was either cDNA or gDNA, and it came from T cells, B-cell-depleted T cells, or PBMCs.

In the authors' methods: Amplification with reference gene primers provided the estimates of nucleated cell counts. Assay used: immunoSEQ multiplex PCR; TCRdb lists only in-frame clones, some missing. V, J and clone size reflect that table, while D and trimming were determined from the DNA. This sample has roughly 100,000 clones, with around 88% found just once. The CDR3 extends over 15 amino acids. The V gene end was trimmed by 5 bases and the J gene end by 4 bases; junction bases not matched to a gene: 9. CDR1 and CDR2 from the germline V gene are SEHNR and FQNEAQ (reference sequence). Specimen: peripheral blood. V usage is TRBV7-9 and J usage is TRBJ2-3; 7 bases are shared with TRBD1. This clonotype was obtained from a human donor in a cohort sampled during active COVID-19. CDR3 region: CASSHLDRDPDTQYF. The CDR3 DNA follows: TGTGCCAGCAGCCATCTCGACAGGGACCCAGATACGCAGTATTTT.